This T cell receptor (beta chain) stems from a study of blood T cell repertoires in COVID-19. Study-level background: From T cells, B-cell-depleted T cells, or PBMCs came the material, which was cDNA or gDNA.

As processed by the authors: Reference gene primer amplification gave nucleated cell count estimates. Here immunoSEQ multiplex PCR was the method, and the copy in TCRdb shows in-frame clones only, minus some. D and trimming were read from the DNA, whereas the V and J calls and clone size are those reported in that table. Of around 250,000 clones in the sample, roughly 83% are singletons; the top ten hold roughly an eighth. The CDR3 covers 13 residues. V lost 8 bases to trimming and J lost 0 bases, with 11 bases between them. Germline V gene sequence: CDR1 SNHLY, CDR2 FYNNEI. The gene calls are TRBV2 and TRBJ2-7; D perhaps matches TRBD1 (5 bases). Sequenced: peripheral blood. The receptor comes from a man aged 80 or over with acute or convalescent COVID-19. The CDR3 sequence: CASARQYSYEQYF. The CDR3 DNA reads TGTGCCAGCGCAAGACAGTACTCCTACGAGCAGTACTTC.